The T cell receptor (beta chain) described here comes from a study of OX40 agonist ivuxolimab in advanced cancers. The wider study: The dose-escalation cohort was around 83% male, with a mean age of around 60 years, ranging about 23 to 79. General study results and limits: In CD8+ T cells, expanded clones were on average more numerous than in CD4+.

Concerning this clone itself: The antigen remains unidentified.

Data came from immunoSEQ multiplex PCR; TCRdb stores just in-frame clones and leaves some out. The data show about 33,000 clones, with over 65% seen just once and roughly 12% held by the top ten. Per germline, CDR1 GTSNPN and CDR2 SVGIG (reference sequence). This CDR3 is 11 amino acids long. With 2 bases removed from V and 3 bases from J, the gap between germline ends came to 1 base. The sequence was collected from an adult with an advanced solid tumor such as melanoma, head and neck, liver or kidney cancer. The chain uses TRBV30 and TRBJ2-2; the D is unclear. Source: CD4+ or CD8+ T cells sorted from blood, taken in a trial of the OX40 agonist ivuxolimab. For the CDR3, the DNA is TGTGCCTGGAGTCACACCGGGGAGCTGTTTTTT. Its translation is CAWSHTGELFF. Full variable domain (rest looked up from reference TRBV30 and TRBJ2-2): SQTIHQWPATLVQPVGSPLSLECTVEGTSNPNLYWYRQAAGRGLQLLFYSVGIGQISSEVPQNLSASRPQDRQFILSSKKLLLSDSGFYLCAWSHTGELFFGEGSRLTVL.